Below, one TCR beta chain is given with its context. Its binding antigen is unknown. Base quality data are lacking; no much larger clone is found one base away. Whole blood was collected in K2EDTA tubes by collaborating institutions according to the institutions' own protocols. For TCRbeta analysis, collaborators shipped samples in one of three forms: frozen whole blood, isolated PBMCs, or DNA extracted from either of those sample types. The data were obtained in a study of blood T cell repertoires in COVID-19 (TCRdb year 2020). Concerning the study at large: The collaborator samples originated in the United States, Italy and Spain and spanned the acute and convalescent phases of COVID-19. A freely available public database, intended as a resource for researchers studying the immune response to SARS-CoV-2, is where the repertoires were released. A de-identified subject ID, COVID-19 status, age in years and sex were almost always included in the sample metadata. The prospective study material was composed of cDNA or gDNA derived from T cells, B-cell-depleted T cells, or PBMCs. HLA class I and class II types, where available, came from metadata supplied by the sample provider rather than from assay-based typing. The samples were drawn from two sources: the first 160 participants of the ongoing ImmuneRACE study, and over 950 subjects contributed by 6 global collaborators. Subjects who had been exposed to COVID-19, were actively infected with it, or had recovered from it provided the deeply sampled blood TCRbeta repertoires that made up the dataset.

Including cysteine and phenylalanine, the CDR3 has 17 amino acids. Just CDR3 DNA is preserved here, 51 bases in frame from base 1. V loses 4 bases of germline sequence and J loses 0 bases, and the interval between the two ends is 16 bases. According to the germline V gene, CDR1 reads MGHRA and CDR2 reads YSYEKL. Broad study findings and their caveats: Clinical and demographic metadata were provided uncurated, with the amount varying by source and participant.

TCRbeta CDR3 regions were amplified from genomic DNA using the immunoSEQ Assay, a bias-controlled multiplex PCR. The authors' analysis ran thus. The number of nucleated cells in each sample was estimated by amplification of reference gene primers within the assay. To quantify the absolute abundance of each unique TCRbeta CDR3 rearrangement, sequence reads were collapsed and filtered. For each sample, productive Simpson clonality was calculated as the square root of Simpson's diversity index across productive rearrangements. The source is immuneACCESS, and TCRdb retained only in-frame sequences with V and J called. Part of the clones is not carried over; for the studies checked, unresolved V genes explain less than half of this, and the remainder is unexplained. V, J and clone size reflect that table, while D and trimming were determined from the DNA. This sample lists about 300,000 clones; 70% to 90% were detected once. About 8.5% of the sample rests with the top ten.

In this chain, TRBV4-1 is recombined with TRBJ2-1, and perhaps TRBD1 as D gene, on 8 matching bases. This receptor was identified in a man younger than 30 with active or convalescent COVID-19. What was sequenced was peripheral blood. The DNA sequence is given as TGCGCCAGCAGCCCCTGGGGGGGACAGGACTCCTACAATGAGCAGTTCTTC. It is translated as CASSPWGGQDSYNEQFF.